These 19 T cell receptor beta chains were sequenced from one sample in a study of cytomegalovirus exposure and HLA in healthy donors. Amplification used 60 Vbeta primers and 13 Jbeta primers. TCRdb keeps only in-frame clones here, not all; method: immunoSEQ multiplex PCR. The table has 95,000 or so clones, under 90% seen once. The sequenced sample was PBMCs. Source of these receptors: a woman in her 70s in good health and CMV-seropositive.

CDR3 nucleotide sequence: TGTGCCAGCAGCTTGGGTTCGAGCTCCTACAATGAGCAGTTCTTC. Translated: CASSLGSSSYNEQFF. The rearrangement joins TRBV5-5 to TRBJ2-1; no definite D call. The CDR3 runs to 15 residues. The ends were cut back, 0 bases at V and 0 bases at J, with 7 bases in the middle. Germline loops: CDR1 SGHKS, CDR2 YYEKEE (reference sequence).

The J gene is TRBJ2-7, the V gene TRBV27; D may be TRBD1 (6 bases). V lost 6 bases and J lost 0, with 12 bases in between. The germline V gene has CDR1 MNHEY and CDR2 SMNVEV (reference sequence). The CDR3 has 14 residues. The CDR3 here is CASSLTGRSYEQYF. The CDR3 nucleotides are TGTGCCAGCAGCTTGACAGGACGCTCCTACGAGCAGTACTTC.

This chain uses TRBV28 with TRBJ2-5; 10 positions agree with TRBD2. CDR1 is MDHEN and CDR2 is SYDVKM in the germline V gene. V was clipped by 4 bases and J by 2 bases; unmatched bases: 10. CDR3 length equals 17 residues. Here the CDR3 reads CASSSRKLAGLQETQYF. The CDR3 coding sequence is TGTGCCAGCAGTTCCCGAAAACTAGCGGGGTTACAAGAGACCCAGTACTTC.

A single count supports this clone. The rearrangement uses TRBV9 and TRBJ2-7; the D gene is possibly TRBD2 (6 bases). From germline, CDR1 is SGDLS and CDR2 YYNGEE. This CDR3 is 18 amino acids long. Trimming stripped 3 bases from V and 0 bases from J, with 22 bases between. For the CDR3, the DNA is TGTGCCAGCAGCGGAGGTCGGGGGTTGGCGGAGAGCTCCTACGAGCAGTACTTC. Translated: CASSGGRGLAESSYEQYF.

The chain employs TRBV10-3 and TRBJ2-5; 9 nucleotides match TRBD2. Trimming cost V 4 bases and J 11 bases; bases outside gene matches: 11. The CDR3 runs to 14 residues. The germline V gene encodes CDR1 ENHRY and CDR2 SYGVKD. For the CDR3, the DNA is TGTGCCATCAGTGTAGCGGGAGCCAGGGGGGAGCAGTACTTC. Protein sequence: CAISVAGARGEQYF.

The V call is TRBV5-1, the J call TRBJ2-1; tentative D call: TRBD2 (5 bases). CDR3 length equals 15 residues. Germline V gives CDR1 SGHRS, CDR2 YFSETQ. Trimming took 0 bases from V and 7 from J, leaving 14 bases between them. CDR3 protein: CASSLAPGIWNEQFF. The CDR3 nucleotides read TGCGCCAGCAGCTTGGCCCCGGGAATTTGGAATGAGCAGTTCTTC.

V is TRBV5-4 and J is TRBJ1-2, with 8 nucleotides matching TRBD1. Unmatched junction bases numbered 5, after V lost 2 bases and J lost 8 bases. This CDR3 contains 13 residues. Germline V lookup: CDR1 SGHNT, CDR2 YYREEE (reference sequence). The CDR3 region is CASSLDRGRGYTF. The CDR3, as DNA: TGTGCCAGCAGCTTAGACAGGGGAAGAGGCTACACCTTC.

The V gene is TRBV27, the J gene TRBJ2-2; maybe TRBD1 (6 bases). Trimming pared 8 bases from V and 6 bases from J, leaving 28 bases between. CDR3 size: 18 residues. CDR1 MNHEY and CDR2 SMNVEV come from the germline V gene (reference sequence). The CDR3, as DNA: TGTGCCAGCCTTGACTCGCCCCAACCGGGACACCTACCCGGGGAGCTGTTTTTT. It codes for CASLDSPQPGHLPGELFF.

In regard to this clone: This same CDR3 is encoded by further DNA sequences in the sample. CDR3 sequence (DNA): TGTGCCAGCTCACCAAGCGGGAACACTGAAGCTTTCTTT. Translation gives CASSPSGNTEAFF. The rearrangement joins TRBV18 to TRBJ1-1; D uncertain. The CDR3 is 13 amino acids. Trimming removed 2 bases from V and 1 base from J, with 5 bases in between. The germline V gene has CDR1 KGHSH and CDR2 LQKENI.

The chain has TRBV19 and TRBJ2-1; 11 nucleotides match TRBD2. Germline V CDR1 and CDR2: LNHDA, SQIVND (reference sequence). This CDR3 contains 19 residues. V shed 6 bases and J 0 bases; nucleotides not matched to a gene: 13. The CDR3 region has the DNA TGTGCCAGTAGGGCGACCCGGACTAGCGGGTGGAGCTCCTACAATGAGCAGTTCTTC. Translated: CASRATRTSGWSSYNEQFF. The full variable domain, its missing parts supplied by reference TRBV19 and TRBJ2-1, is DGGITQSPKYLFRKEGQNVTLSCEQNLNHDAMYWYRQDPGQGLRLIYYSQIVNDFQKGDIAEGYSVSREKKESFPLTVTSAQKNPTAFYLCASRATRTSGWSSYNEQFFGPGTRLTVL.

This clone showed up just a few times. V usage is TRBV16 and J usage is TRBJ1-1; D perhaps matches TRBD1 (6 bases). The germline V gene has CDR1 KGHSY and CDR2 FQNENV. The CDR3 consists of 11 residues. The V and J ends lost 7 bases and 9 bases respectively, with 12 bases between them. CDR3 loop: CASTTQGKAFF. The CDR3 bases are TGTGCCAGCACTACACAGGGAAAAGCTTTCTTT.

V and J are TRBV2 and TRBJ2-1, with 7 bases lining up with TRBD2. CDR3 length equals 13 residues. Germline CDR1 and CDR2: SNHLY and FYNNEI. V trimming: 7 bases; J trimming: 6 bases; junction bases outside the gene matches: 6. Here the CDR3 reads CASNPSGINEQFF. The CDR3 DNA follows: TGTGCCAGCAATCCGAGCGGGATCAATGAGCAGTTCTTC.

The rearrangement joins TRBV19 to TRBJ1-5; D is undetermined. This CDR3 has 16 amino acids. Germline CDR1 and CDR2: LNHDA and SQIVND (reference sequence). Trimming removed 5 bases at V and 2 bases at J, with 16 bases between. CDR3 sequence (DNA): TGTGCCAGTAGTCAGAGTCGGGGTAAGGGCAATCAGCCCCAGCATTTT. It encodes CASSQSRGKGNQPQHF.

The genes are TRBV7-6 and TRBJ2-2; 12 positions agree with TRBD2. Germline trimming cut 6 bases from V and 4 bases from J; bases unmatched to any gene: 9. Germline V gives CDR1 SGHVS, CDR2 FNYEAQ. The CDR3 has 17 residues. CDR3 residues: CASSFFLAGGITGELFF. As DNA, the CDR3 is TGTGCCAGCAGTTTTTTCCTAGCGGGAGGGATCACCGGGGAGCTGTTTTTT.

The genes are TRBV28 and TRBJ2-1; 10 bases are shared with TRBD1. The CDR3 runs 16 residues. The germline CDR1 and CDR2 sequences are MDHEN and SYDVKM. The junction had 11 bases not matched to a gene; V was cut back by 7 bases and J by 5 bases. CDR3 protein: CASTPTGTGEDNEQFF. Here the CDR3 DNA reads TGTGCCAGCACGCCTACCGGGACAGGGGAAGACAATGAGCAGTTCTTC.

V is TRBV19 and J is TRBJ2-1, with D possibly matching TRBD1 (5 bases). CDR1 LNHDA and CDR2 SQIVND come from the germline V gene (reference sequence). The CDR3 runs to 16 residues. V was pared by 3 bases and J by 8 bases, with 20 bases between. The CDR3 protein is CASSIGAPPTPYEQFF. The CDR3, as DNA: TGTGCCAGTAGTATTGGGGCACCGCCTACCCCCTATGAGCAGTTCTTC.

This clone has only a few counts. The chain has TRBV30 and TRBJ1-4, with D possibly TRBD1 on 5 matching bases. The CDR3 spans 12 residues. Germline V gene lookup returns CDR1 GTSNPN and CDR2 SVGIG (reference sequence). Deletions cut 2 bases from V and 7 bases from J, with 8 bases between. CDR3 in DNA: TGTGCCTGGAGTATCAGGGTTGAAAAACTGTTTTTT. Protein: CAWSIRVEKLFF.

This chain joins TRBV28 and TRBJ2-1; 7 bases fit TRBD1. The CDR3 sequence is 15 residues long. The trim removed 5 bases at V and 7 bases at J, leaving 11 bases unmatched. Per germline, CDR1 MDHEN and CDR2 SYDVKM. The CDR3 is CASSLTGALRNEQFF. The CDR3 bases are TGTGCCAGCAGTCTCACAGGGGCCCTCCGGAATGAGCAGTTCTTC.

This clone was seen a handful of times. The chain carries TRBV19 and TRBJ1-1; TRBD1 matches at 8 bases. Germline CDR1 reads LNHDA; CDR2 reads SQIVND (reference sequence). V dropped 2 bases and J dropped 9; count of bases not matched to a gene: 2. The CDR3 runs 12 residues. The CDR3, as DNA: TGTGCCAGTAGTATAAACAGGGGGAAAGCTTTCTTT. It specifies CASSINRGKAFF.